This is a list of T cell receptor beta chains from one sample in a study of blood T cell repertoires in COVID-19. The protocol was immunoSEQ multiplex PCR, while the TCRdb copy is restricted to in-frame clones and leaves out a portion. The sample consists of approximately 240,000 clones, 70% to 90% of them appearing once. Sequenced sample: peripheral blood. These receptors came from a woman aged 18-29 years who had recovered from COVID-19. Both conserved end residues are part of each CDR3. A D gene is named only where the DNA matches it firmly. Some rows have no size entry. The others give once, few or many, or a class for an expanded clone.

few	16	TRBD2	TRBV4-1	TRBJ2-3	CASSFSGSTSTDTQYF	TGCGCCAGCAGCTTCAGCGGGAGTACTAGCACAGATACGCAGTATTTT
.	16	.	TRBV15	TRBJ1-6	CATSRGGGGRGSPLHF	TGTGCCACCAGCAGAGGAGGGGGGGGCAGGGGTTCACCCCTCCACTTT
few	14	.	TRBV28	TRBJ1-1	CASSAHQLNTEAFF	TGTGCCAGCAGTGCCCATCAGTTGAACACTGAAGCTTTCTTT
.	15	TRBD1	TRBV7-3	TRBJ1-2	CASSLAPGGGGGYTF	TGTGCCAGCAGCTTGGCCCCTGGAGGGGGCGGTGGCTACACCTTC
once	14	.	TRBV5-1	TRBJ2-3	CASSFGGSTDTQYF	TGCGCCAGCAGCTTCGGGGGATCCACAGATACGCAGTATTTT
.	17	.	TRBV14	TRBJ1-5	CASSQVGAAYSNQPQHF	TGTGCCAGCAGCCAAGTTGGGGCAGCTTATAGCAATCAGCCCCAGCATTTT
.	16	TRBD2	TRBV7-2	TRBJ2-7	CASSQTSGSPVYEQYF	TGTGCCAGCAGCCAAACTAGCGGGAGCCCGGTCTACGAGCAGTACTTC
.	15	TRBD1	TRBV9	TRBJ2-3	CASSVGTGNSDTQYF	TGTGCCAGCAGCGTAGGGACAGGGAATTCAGATACGCAGTATTTT
.	20	TRBD1	TRBV7-8	TRBJ1-6	CASSPWGPGQGYSHNSPLHF	TGTGCCAGCAGCCCGTGGGGACCGGGACAGGGCTATAGTCATAATTCACCCCTCCACTTT
.	15	TRBD1	TRBV29-1	TRBJ2-1	CSVAAGQGAYNEQFF	TGCAGCGTCGCGGCGGGACAGGGGGCCTACAATGAGCAGTTCTTC
.	17	TRBD2	TRBV5-1	TRBJ2-1	CASSLGGSGSSYNEQFF	TGCGCCAGCAGCTTGGGGGGTAGCGGGAGCTCCTACAATGAGCAGTTCTTC